This T cell receptor beta chain was obtained from a study of blood T cell repertoires in COVID-19. As processed by the authors: The assay estimated nucleated cells by amplifying reference gene primers. TCRdb's copy holds only in-frame clones and misses some; the assay was immunoSEQ multiplex PCR. D and trimming come from the DNA, and the V and J calls and clone size come from that table. Seen here are 200,000 to 250,000 clones, around 83% observed once, and the top ten hold less than 4%. The CDR3 consists of 15 residues. V lost 2 bases, J lost 0 bases, and 11 bases lay in between. Germline V gene lookup returns CDR1 GTSNPN and CDR2 SVGIG (reference sequence).

The TCR originated in a woman aged 18-29 years with acute or convalescent COVID-19. V gene TRBV30 combines with J gene TRBJ2-1; D not resolved. Sequencing was performed on peripheral blood. CDR3 sequence: CAWSYPISSYNEQFF. As DNA, the CDR3 is TGTGCCTGGAGTTATCCCATCAGCTCCTACAATGAGCAGTTCTTC. Supplemented by reference TRBV30 and TRBJ2-1, the full variable domain reads SQTIHQWPATLVQPVGSPLSLECTVEGTSNPNLYWYRQAAGRGLQLLFYSVGIGQISSEVPQNLSASRPQDRQFILSSKKLLLSDSGFYLCAWSYPISSYNEQFFGPGTRLTVL.